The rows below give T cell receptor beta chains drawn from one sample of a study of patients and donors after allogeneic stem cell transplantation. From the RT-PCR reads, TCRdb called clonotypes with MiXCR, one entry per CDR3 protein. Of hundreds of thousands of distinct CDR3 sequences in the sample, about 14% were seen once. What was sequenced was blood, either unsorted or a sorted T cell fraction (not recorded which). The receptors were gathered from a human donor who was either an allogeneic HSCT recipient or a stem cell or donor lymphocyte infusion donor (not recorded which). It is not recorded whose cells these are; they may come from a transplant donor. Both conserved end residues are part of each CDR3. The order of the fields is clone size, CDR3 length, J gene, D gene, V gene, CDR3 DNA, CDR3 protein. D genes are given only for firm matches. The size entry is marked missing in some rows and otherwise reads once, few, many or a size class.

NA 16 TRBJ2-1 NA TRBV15 TGTGCCACCAGCAGGGCAGTAGGGGTCTCCTACAATGAGCAGTTCTTC CATSRAVGVSYNEQFF
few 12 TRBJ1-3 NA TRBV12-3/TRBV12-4 TGTGCCAGCACCATTCGGGGGATGGCCATATATTTT CASTIRGMAIYF
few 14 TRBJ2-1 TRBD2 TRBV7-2 TGTGCCAGCAGCTTAGAGGGAGGGCCGTATGAGCAGTTCTTC CASSLEGGPYEQFF
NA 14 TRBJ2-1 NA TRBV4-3 TGCGCCAGCAGCCAAGACGTGGGAAACAATGAGCAGTTCTTC CASSQDVGNNEQFF
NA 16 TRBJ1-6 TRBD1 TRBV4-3 TGCGCCAGCAGCCAAGATGAACAGGGGGCGGGTTCACCCCTCCACTTT CASSQDEQGAGSPLHF
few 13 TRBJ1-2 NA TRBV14 TGTGCCAGCAGCCAAGACAGAATCTATGGCTACACCTTC CASSQDRIYGYTF
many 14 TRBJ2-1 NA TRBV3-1 TGTGCCAGCAGCCGGGACTGGAGCGAAACTGAGCAGTTCTTC CASSRDWSETEQFF
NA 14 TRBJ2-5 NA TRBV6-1 TGTGCCAGCAGTGTCTGGACAGCCCAAGAGACCCAGTACTTC CASSVWTAQETQYF
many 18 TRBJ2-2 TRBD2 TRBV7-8 TGTGCCAGCAGCCCCCGGGAGAGGAGCGGGGGAGGCTACGGGGAGCTGTTTTTT CASSPRERSGGGYGELFF
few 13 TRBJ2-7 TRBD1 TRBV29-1 TGCAGCGTTGATCAACAGGGGTCCTACGAGCAGTACTTC CSVDQQGSYEQYF
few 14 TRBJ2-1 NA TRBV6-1 TGTGCCTGTTCGGGAGTGCTCTCCTACAATGAGCAGTTCTTC CACSGVLSYNEQFF
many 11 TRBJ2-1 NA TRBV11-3 TGTGCCAGCAGCTTTGTGAATGAGCAGTTCTTC CASSFVNEQFF
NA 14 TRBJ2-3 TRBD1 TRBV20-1 TGCAGTGCTAAATGGACAGGGGGCACAGATACGCAGTATTTT CSAKWTGGTDTQYF
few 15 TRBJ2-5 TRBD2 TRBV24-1 TGTGCCACCAGCCGGACTAGCGGGGGGGCTGAGACCCAGTACTTC CATSRTSGGAETQYF
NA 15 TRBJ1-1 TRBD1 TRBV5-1 TGCGCCAGCAGCGCCCGACAGGGGGTGAACACTGAAGCTTTCTTT CASSARQGVNTEAFF
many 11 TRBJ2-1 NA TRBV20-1 TGCAGTGCTAGAGCCGTCGGTGAGCAGTTCTTC CSARAVGEQFF
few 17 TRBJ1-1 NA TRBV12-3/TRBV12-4 TGTGCCAGCAGTTTAGAGGGGCCAATGGCCGTCAACACTGAAGCTTTCTTT CASSLEGPMAVNTEAFF
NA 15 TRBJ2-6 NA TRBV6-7 TGTGCCAGCAGAGTCAGGAGCTCTGGGGCCAACGTCCTGACTTTC CASRVRSSGANVLTF
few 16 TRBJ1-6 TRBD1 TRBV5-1 TGCGCCAGCAGCAGGGGTTCCGACAGGGCGAATTCACCCCTCCACTTT CASSRGSDRANSPLHF
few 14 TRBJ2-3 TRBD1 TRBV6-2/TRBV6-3 TGTGCCAGCAGTGCACAGGGGTACGAGGATACGCAGTATTTT CASSAQGYEDTQYF
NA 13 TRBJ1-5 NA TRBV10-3 TGTGCCATCAGTGAGAAAGGAAATCAGCCCCAGCATTTT CAISEKGNQPQHF
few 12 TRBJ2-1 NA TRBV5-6 TGTGCCAGCAGCCAGGGGAACTGGGAGCAGTTCTTC CASSQGNWEQFF
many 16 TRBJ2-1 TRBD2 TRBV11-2 TGTGCCAGCAGCTCCTATAGCGGGAGGGCCTACAATGAGCAGTTCTTC CASSSYSGRAYNEQFF
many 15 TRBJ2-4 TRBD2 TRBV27 TGTGCCAGCAGTCTTAGCGGGCGAGCCAAAAACATTCAGTACTTC CASSLSGRAKNIQYF
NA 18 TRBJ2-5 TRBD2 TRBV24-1 TGTGCCACCAGTGATCTGAAGAGGGGACTAGCGGGAGGAGAGACCCAGTACTTC CATSDLKRGLAGGETQYF
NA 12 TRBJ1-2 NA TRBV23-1 TGCGCCAGCAGTCCTAGGTTGAATGGCTACACCTTC CASSPRLNGYTF
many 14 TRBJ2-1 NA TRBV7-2 TGTGCCAGCAGGGGGGGGGCAGGGATAGGGGAGCAGTTCTTC CASRGGAGIGEQFF
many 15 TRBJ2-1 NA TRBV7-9 TGTGCCAGCACCGAATTGGGGGGAGTGGGCAATGAGCAGTTCTTC CASTELGGVGNEQFF
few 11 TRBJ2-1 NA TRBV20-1 TGCAGTGCCACCTACTTTAATGAGCAGTTCTTC CSATYFNEQFF
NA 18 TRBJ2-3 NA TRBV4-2 TGTGCCAGCAGCCAAGCGGGTGCGGCCCCGGGTGGCACAGATACGCAGTATTTT CASSQAGAAPGGTDTQYF
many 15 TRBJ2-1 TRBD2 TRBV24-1 TGTGCCACCAGTGATGTCGGGACTAGCATTAATGAGCAGTTCTTC CATSDVGTSINEQFF
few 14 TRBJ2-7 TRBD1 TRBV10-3 TGTGCCATCAAGCCGGGACAGGCGACCTACGAGCAGTACTTC CAIKPGQATYEQYF
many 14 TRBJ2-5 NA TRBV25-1 TGTGCCAGCAGTGCCACCGGAGATCTGGAGACCCAGTACTTC CASSATGDLETQYF
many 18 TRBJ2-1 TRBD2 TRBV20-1 TGCAGTGCTAGAGCATTTAAGCTAGCGGGAGGGCCCCACAATGAGCAGTTCTTC CSARAFKLAGGPHNEQFF
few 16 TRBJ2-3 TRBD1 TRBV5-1 TGCGCCAGCAGCTTTACGGGACAGGGAGGCACAGATACGCAGTATTTT CASSFTGQGGTDTQYF
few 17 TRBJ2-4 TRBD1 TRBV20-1 TGCAGTGCTAGTTCTGGGACAGGGGACCTAGCCAAAAACATTCAGTACTTC CSASSGTGDLAKNIQYF
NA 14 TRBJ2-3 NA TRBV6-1 TGTGCCAGCAGACGGACCGGGACAACGGATACGCAGTATTTT CASRRTGTTDTQYF